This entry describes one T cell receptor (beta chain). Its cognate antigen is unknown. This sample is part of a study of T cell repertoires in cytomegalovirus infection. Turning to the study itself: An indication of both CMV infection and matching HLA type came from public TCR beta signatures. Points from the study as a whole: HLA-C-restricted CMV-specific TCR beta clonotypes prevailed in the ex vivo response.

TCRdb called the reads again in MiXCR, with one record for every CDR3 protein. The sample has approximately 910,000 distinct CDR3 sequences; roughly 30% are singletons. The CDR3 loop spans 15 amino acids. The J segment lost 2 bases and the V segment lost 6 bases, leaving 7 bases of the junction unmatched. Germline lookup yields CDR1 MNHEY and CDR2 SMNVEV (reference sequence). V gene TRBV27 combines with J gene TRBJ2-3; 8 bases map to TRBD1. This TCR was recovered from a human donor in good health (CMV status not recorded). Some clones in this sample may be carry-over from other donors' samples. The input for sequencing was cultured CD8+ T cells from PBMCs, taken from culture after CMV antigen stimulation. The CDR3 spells CASSSGGRHTDTQYF. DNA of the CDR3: TGTGCCAGCAGCTCAGGGGGCCGACACACAGATACGCAGTATTTT.